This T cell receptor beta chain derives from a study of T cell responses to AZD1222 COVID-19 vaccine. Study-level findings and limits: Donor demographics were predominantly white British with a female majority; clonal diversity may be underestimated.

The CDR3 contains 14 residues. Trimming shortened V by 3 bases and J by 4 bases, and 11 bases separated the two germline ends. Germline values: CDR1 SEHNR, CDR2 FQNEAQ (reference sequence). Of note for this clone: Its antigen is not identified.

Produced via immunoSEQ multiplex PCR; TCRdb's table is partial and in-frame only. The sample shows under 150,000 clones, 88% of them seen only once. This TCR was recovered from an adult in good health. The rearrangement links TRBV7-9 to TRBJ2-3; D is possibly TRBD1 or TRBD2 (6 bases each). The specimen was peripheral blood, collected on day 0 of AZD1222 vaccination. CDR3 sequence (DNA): TGTGCCAGCAGCTTGACAGGAGGGGCAGATACGCAGTATTTT. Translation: CASSLTGGADTQYF.